Listed below are T cell receptor beta chains from one sample, sequenced in a study of blood T cell repertoires in COVID-19. Using immunoSEQ multiplex PCR, the repertoire was profiled, and TCRdb retains in-frame clones only, with some absent. The profile shows around 210,000 clones, 85% of them singletons. The sequencing input was peripheral blood. These receptors were taken from a man aged 45-65 years with COVID-19, enrolled during active disease. CDR3s include the opening cysteine and the closing phenylalanine or tryptophan. Each record gives: clone size, V gene, J gene, CDR3 length, D gene, CDR3 protein, CDR3 DNA. D genes are given only for firm matches. The size entry is marked missing in some rows and otherwise reads once, few, many or a size class.

size: -
V: TRBV6-6
J: TRBJ1-1
length: 15
D: -
CDR3: CASNPGGAPNTEAFF
DNA: TGTGCCAGCAATCCCGGGGGGGCGCCGAACACTGAAGCTTTCTTT

size: -
V: TRBV24-1
J: TRBJ1-5
length: 17
D: TRBD1
CDR3: CATSRGQGGMGNQPQHF
DNA: TGTGCCACCAGTAGGGGACAGGGGGGAATGGGGAATCAGCCCCAGCATTTT

size: once
V: TRBV9
J: TRBJ1-6
length: 15
D: -
CDR3: CASSVVPHNNSPLHF
DNA: TGTGCCAGCAGCGTAGTGCCACACAACAACTCACCCCTCCACTTT

size: -
V: TRBV25-1
J: TRBJ1-6
length: 14
D: -
CDR3: CASSAPYRDSPLHF
DNA: TGTGCCAGCAGTGCCCCGTATCGGGATTCACCCCTCCACTTT

size: -
V: TRBV30
J: TRBJ2-5
length: 14
D: TRBD2
CDR3: CAWSVLAGTETQYF
DNA: TGTGCCTGGAGTGTACTAGCGGGTACGGAGACCCAGTACTTC

size: -
V: TRBV12-3/TRBV12-4
J: TRBJ2-6
length: 13
D: -
CDR3: CASTLLGANVLTF
DNA: TGTGCCAGCACCCTCCTGGGGGCCAACGTCCTGACTTTC

size: -
V: TRBV25-1
J: TRBJ2-1
length: 15
D: -
CDR3: CASSRSRQGGNEQFF
DNA: TGTGCCAGCAGTCGCTCCAGACAGGGAGGTAATGAGCAGTTCTTC

size: -
V: TRBV19
J: TRBJ2-1
length: 15
D: TRBD1
CDR3: CASSLGQGFYNEQFF
DNA: TGTGCCAGTAGTCTCGGACAGGGCTTCTACAATGAGCAGTTCTTC

size: -
V: TRBV10-2
J: TRBJ1-5
length: 17
D: -
CDR3: CASSESVTPRGNQPQHF
DNA: TGCGCCAGCAGTGAGAGTGTTACCCCACGCGGCAATCAGCCCCAGCATTTT

size: -
V: TRBV4-2
J: TRBJ2-7
length: 16
D: -
CDR3: CASSQDLTGDLYEQYF
DNA: TGTGCCAGCAGCCAAGATCTGACGGGGGACCTCTACGAGCAGTACTTC

size: -
V: TRBV6-5
J: TRBJ1-1
length: 13
D: -
CDR3: CASSSYRDTEAFF
DNA: TGTGCCAGCAGTTCCTACAGGGACACTGAAGCTTTCTTT

size: -
V: TRBV11-2
J: TRBJ2-7
length: 14
D: TRBD1
CDR3: CASSYEGTGAEQYF
DNA: TGTGCCAGCAGCTACGAAGGGACAGGGGCCGAGCAGTACTTC

size: -
V: TRBV24-1
J: TRBJ2-3
length: 17
D: TRBD2
CDR3: CATSGLPGLAVVIGWYF
DNA: TGTGCCACCAGTGGCTTACCGGGACTAGCGGTAGTCATAGGATGGTATTTT

size: -
V: TRBV9
J: TRBJ2-7
length: 13
D: TRBD1
CDR3: CASSGDRGYEQYF
DNA: TGTGCCAGCAGCGGGGACAGGGGATACGAGCAGTACTTC

size: -
V: TRBV2
J: TRBJ1-3
length: 15
D: -
CDR3: CASTPTRGGGNTIYF
DNA: TGTGCCAGCACTCCCACCCGGGGGGGCGGAAACACCATATATTTT

size: -
V: TRBV3-1/TRBV3-2
J: TRBJ1-3
length: 11
D: -
CDR3: CASSQLGTIYF
DNA: TGTGCCAGCAGCCAACTAGGCACCATATATTTT

size: -
V: TRBV3-1/TRBV3-2
J: TRBJ2-5
length: 16
D: -
CDR3: CASSQDGGAPGQTQYF
DNA: TGTGCCAGCAGCCAAGATGGCGGGGCCCCGGGTCAGACCCAGTACTTC

size: -
V: TRBV6-6
J: TRBJ2-7
length: 15
D: -
CDR3: CASGPREGSRYEQYF
DNA: TGTGCCAGCGGCCCCAGGGAAGGAAGCCGCTACGAGCAGTACTTC

size: -
V: TRBV28
J: TRBJ1-3
length: 14
D: TRBD1
CDR3: CASRGTGKGHTIYF
DNA: TGTGCCAGCAGGGGGACAGGGAAGGGGCACACCATATATTTT

size: once
V: TRBV3-1/TRBV3-2
J: TRBJ2-7
length: 14
D: TRBD1
CDR3: CASSQIGQASEQYF
DNA: TGTGCCAGCAGCCAGATCGGACAGGCGAGCGAGCAGTACTTC

size: once
V: TRBV19
J: TRBJ2-5
length: 13
D: TRBD1
CDR3: CASTNGQVETQYF
DNA: TGTGCCAGTACCAACGGACAGGTGGAGACCCAGTACTTC

size: -
V: TRBV6-1
J: TRBJ2-6
length: 16
D: TRBD1
CDR3: CASSEGQGRGANVLTF
DNA: TGTGCCAGCAGTGAGGGACAGGGGCGGGGGGCCAACGTCCTGACTTTC

size: -
V: TRBV5-5
J: TRBJ2-7
length: 15
D: TRBD1
CDR3: CASGFRGQGDPEQYF
DNA: TGTGCCAGCGGGTTCCGGGGACAGGGGGACCCCGAGCAGTACTTC

size: -
V: TRBV2
J: TRBJ2-7
length: 13
D: -
CDR3: CASSPFEEAEQYF
DNA: TGTGCCAGCAGTCCTTTCGAGGAGGCCGAGCAGTACTTC

size: -
V: TRBV5-1
J: TRBJ1-5
length: 14
D: TRBD1
CDR3: CASSPGGSNQPQHF
DNA: TGCGCCAGCAGCCCAGGGGGAAGCAATCAGCCCCAGCATTTT

size: -
V: TRBV30
J: TRBJ1-5
length: 14
D: -
CDR3: CAWKGPGRVQPQHF
DNA: TGTGCCTGGAAGGGGCCGGGCCGGGTTCAGCCCCAGCATTTT

size: once
V: TRBV18
J: TRBJ1-2
length: 13
D: -
CDR3: CASSPDFTSGYTF
DNA: TGTGCCAGCTCACCCGACTTCACATCTGGCTACACCTTC

size: -
V: TRBV7-3
J: TRBJ2-5
length: 13
D: -
CDR3: CASSWGRERTQYF
DNA: TGTGCCAGCAGCTGGGGCCGAGAAAGGACCCAGTACTTC

size: -
V: TRBV18
J: TRBJ2-3
length: 15
D: TRBD2
CDR3: CASSQATSFTDTQYF
DNA: TGTGCCAGCTCACAAGCGACTAGCTTCACAGATACGCAGTATTTT

size: -
V: TRBV19
J: TRBJ2-1
length: 14
D: -
CDR3: CASSTGIQSNEQFF
DNA: TGTGCCAGTAGTACGGGGATCCAGTCCAATGAGCAGTTCTTC

size: few
V: TRBV2
J: TRBJ1-6
length: 14
D: TRBD1
CDR3: CASELTGGGSPLHF
DNA: TGTGCCAGCGAACTGACAGGGGGTGGATCACCCCTCCACTTT

size: -
V: TRBV7-9
J: TRBJ2-7
length: 14
D: -
CDR3: CASSLGGGTTEQYF
DNA: TGTGCCAGCAGCTTAGGCGGCGGTACTACGGAGCAGTACTTC

size: -
V: TRBV7-2
J: TRBJ2-3
length: 14
D: -
CDR3: CASSLAVYTDTQYF
DNA: TGTGCCAGCAGCTTAGCCGTCTACACAGATACGCAGTATTTT

size: -
V: TRBV5-1
J: TRBJ2-7
length: 16
D: TRBD1
CDR3: CASSLTPGQGVDEQYF
DNA: TGCGCCAGCAGCTTGACCCCTGGCCAGGGGGTGGACGAGCAGTACTTC

size: once
V: TRBV5-1
J: TRBJ1-4
length: 16
D: TRBD1
CDR3: CASSARQGAGNEKLFF
DNA: TGCGCCAGCAGCGCGAGACAGGGGGCGGGTAATGAAAAACTGTTTTTT

size: -
V: TRBV27
J: TRBJ2-3
length: 17
D: -
CDR3: CASSLYANTLSTDTQYF
DNA: TGTGCCAGCAGTTTATACGCAAACACCCTTAGCACAGATACGCAGTATTTT

size: -
V: TRBV4-1
J: TRBJ2-5
length: 14
D: -
CDR3: CASSQLPGAETQYF
DNA: TGCGCCAGCAGCCAACTACCCGGTGCTGAGACCCAGTACTTC

size: -
V: TRBV9
J: TRBJ2-5
length: 15
D: -
CDR3: CASSVGGRPQETQYF
DNA: TGTGCCAGCAGCGTAGGGGGCAGACCGCAAGAGACCCAGTACTTC

size: -
V: TRBV3-1/TRBV3-2
J: TRBJ1-6
length: 16
D: -
CDR3: CASSQEGSSYNSPLHF
DNA: TGTGCCAGCAGCCAAGAGGGGAGCTCCTATAATTCACCCCTCCACTTT

size: -
V: TRBV5-1
J: TRBJ2-5
length: 14
D: TRBD2
CDR3: CASSLALAGETQYF
DNA: TGCGCCAGCAGCTTGGCACTAGCGGGAGAGACCCAGTACTTC

size: -
V: TRBV6-5
J: TRBJ2-1
length: 15
D: TRBD1
CDR3: CASSNRDRGVNEQFF
DNA: TGTGCCAGCAGCAACCGGGACAGGGGGGTCAATGAGCAGTTCTTC

size: -
V: TRBV6-5
J: TRBJ2-4
length: 14
D: -
CDR3: CASSYAGPRNIQYF
DNA: TGTGCCAGCAGTTACGCGGGACCTAGAAACATTCAGTACTTC

size: -
V: TRBV10-3
J: TRBJ2-7
length: 11
D: -
CDR3: CATTGSYEQYF
DNA: TGTGCCACTACAGGGTCCTACGAGCAGTACTTC

size: -
V: TRBV5-1
J: TRBJ2-1
length: 15
D: -
CDR3: CASSLDSSSYNEQFF
DNA: TGCGCCAGCAGCCTGGACAGCAGCTCCTACAATGAGCAGTTCTTC

size: -
V: TRBV12-3/TRBV12-4
J: TRBJ2-5
length: 13
D: -
CDR3: CASSYPKSETQYF
DNA: TGTGCCAGCAGCTACCCAAAATCTGAGACCCAGTACTTC

size: -
V: TRBV29-1
J: TRBJ2-7
length: 13
D: TRBD2
CDR3: CSVASGSSYEQYF
DNA: TGCAGCGTTGCTAGCGGGAGCTCCTACGAGCAGTACTTC

size: -
V: TRBV7-9
J: TRBJ1-5
length: 15
D: TRBD1
CDR3: CASSFGETGNQPQHF
DNA: TGTGCCAGCAGCTTTGGAGAGACAGGGAATCAGCCCCAGCATTTT